The 3 T cell receptor beta chains presented below share a single source sample, sequenced in a study of identical twins. TCRdb itself ran the 5' RACE reads through MiXCR, one entry per CDR3 protein. This sample carries a few hundred thousand distinct CDR3 sequences, roughly 9.5% of them seen once, and the ten largest clones take roughly 3.2%. This sample was shared with a second study, whose subject was yellow fever vaccine responses in identical twins.

The specimen sequenced was PBMCs. Source of these receptors: a woman aged 18-29 years in good health.

There are many counts of this clonotype. The chain uses TRBV24-1 and TRBJ2-1; D gene ambiguous. V lost 4 bases to trimming and J lost 7 bases, with 7 bases between them. The CDR3 has 12 residues. The germline V gene encodes CDR1 KGHDR and CDR2 SFDVKD. CDR3 bases: TGTGCCACCAGTGACCCCCTGAATGAGCAGTTCTTC. Translation: CATSDPLNEQFF.

This clonotype was observed a handful of times. The chain carries TRBV5-1 and TRBJ2-7; 12 bases match TRBD2. The V and J ends lost 4 bases and 3 bases, in that order; junction bases with no gene match: 5. The CDR3 sequence is 15 residues long. The germline CDR1 and CDR2 sequences are SGHRS and YFSETQ. CDR3 sequence reads: CASSRTSGVLYEQYF. The CDR3 DNA reads as TGCGCCAGCAGCCGGACTAGCGGGGTCCTCTACGAGCAGTACTTC. The full variable domain, rest sourced from reference TRBV5-1 and TRBJ2-7, is KAGVTQTPRYLIKTRGQQVTLSCSPISGHRSVSWYQQTPGQGLQFLFEYFSETQRNKGNFPGRFSGRQFSNSRSEMNVSTLELGDSALYLCASSRTSGVLYEQYFGPGTRLTVT.

This clonotype was seen repeatedly, ten times or more. The chain links TRBV3-1 to TRBJ2-5; 7 bases align to TRBD2. This CDR3 comprises 16 residues. Germline V lookup: CDR1 LGHDT, CDR2 YNNKEL (reference sequence). Trimming cost V 0 bases and J 5 bases; bases outside gene matches: 9. The CDR3 bases are TGTGCCAGCAGCCAAGATTGGCGGGAGAGCGGGGAGACCCAGTACTTC. Translated, it gives CASSQDWRESGETQYF.